This TCR beta chain was recorded in a study of cytomegalovirus exposure and HLA in healthy donors. The study's findings and limits: The presence/absence work took it that sequencing depth was about the same across donors. Owing to their indistinguishability, certain V segments, notably TRBV6-2 and TRBV6-3, were excluded. Researchers reported that three CMV-associated chains were confirmed in vitro as CMV antigen-specific. Sequences of the TCR beta chain were said to predict the HLA-A and HLA-B alleles of most subjects accurately.

This clone was seen a handful of times. Its target is not known. Primers for the PCR totalled 60 Vbeta and 13 Jbeta. The assay was immunoSEQ multiplex PCR, and TCRdb's table has in-frame clones only and misses some. Counted here are about 190,000 clones, roughly 80% occurring once; the ten biggest clones make up roughly 3.6%. CDR1 is GTSNPN and CDR2 is SVGIG in the germline V gene (reference sequence). The V and J ends lost 0 bases and 2 bases respectively, with 13 bases between them. The CDR3 loop spans 16 amino acids. The sequenced material came from PBMCs. The chain joins TRBV30 to TRBJ2-2, with D possibly TRBD1 on 5 matching bases. The receptor was isolated from a man between 35 and 55 years old in good health and CMV-seropositive. CDR3 protein: CAWSVGKGFNTGELFF. DNA for the CDR3: TGTGCCTGGAGTGTAGGCAAGGGGTTTAACACCGGGGAGCTGTTTTTT.